The 19 T cell receptor beta chains presented below share a single source sample, sequenced in a study of T cell responses to AZD1222 COVID-19 vaccine (dated by TCRdb to about 2021). Interpreted using the paper, the time point label stands for: baseline before first vaccination. Libraries were constructed by the immunoSEQ multiplex PCR assay. TCRdb limited this immuneACCESS table to in-frame rearrangements with V and J called. A share of clones is missing; checked studies link under half to unresolved V genes, and the rest is unexplained. The table for this sample lists under 35,000 clones; more than 85% of them were counted only once. The top ten clones comprise 35% to 50% of the sample. Source: peripheral blood, taken on day 0 of AZD1222 vaccination. These receptors were taken from an adult in good health.

The V gene is TRBV2, the J gene TRBJ2-7, with D unclear. Deletions cut 6 bases from V and 3 bases from J, with 9 bases between. This CDR3 is 12 amino acids long. Looked up from germline, CDR1 is SNHLY and CDR2 is FYNNEI. The DNA of the CDR3 is TGTGCCAGCAGCCCCGAGGTCTACGAGCAGTACTTC. Translating it yields CASSPEVYEQYF.

The chain combines TRBV4-3 with TRBJ1-2; a weak D match, TRBD1 (6 bases). This CDR3 is 15 amino acids long. Germline-derived CDR1 and CDR2 are LGHNA and YSLEER. The V and J ends lost 1 base and 5 bases respectively, with 14 bases between them. The CDR3 reads CASSQVGGRFYGYTF. The CDR3 bases are TGCGCCAGCAGCCAAGTAGGGGGGCGCTTTTATGGCTACACCTTC.

The chain couples TRBV25-1 to TRBJ1-2; 8 bases line up with TRBD1. Germline V gives CDR1 MGHDK, CDR2 SYGVNS. V gave up 4 bases and J gave up 8 bases; unmatched junction bases: 9. This CDR3 comprises 14 residues. The CDR3 nucleotides are TGTGCCAGCAGTGCCGGACAGGGCGGAAGAGGCTACACCTTC. Translated: CASSAGQGGRGYTF.

J is TRBJ1-5 and V is TRBV9; TRBD1 agrees at 10 bases. Unmatched junction bases numbered 5, after V lost 4 bases and J lost 4 bases. There are 15 residues in the CDR3. The germline V gene encodes CDR1 SGDLS and CDR2 YYNGEE. The chain's CDR3 is CASSPSGQGNQPQHF. The DNA of the CDR3 is TGTGCCAGCAGCCCTTCGGGACAGGGGAATCAGCCCCAGCATTTT.

A few counts support this clone. V and J are TRBV5-1 and TRBJ1-2; D might be TRBD1 (6 bases). CDR3 size: 13 residues. Germline V gives CDR1 SGHRS, CDR2 YFSETQ. Trimming took off 7 bases at V and 4 bases at J, with 14 bases between the two ends. The CDR3: CASHQTGGYGYTF. The CDR3 nucleotides are TGCGCCAGCCACCAGACAGGCGGCTATGGCTACACCTTC.

In this sample, this clone turned up once. The CDR3 protein is CASSTEGSGGTYNEQFF. CDR3 bases: TGTGCCAGCAGCACTGAGGGTAGCGGGGGGACATACAATGAGCAGTTCTTC. J is TRBJ2-1 and V is TRBV9; 10 nucleotides match TRBD2. The CDR3 is made up of 17 amino acids. Germline CDR1 SGDLS, CDR2 YYNGEE. J lost 4 bases, V lost 4 bases, and 11 bases had no gene match.

The V call is TRBV28, the J call TRBJ1-1; D perhaps matches TRBD1 (5 bases). This CDR3 spans 11 amino acids. V shed 3 bases and J shed 11 bases, with 10 bases lying between them. In germline, CDR1 is MDHEN, CDR2 SYDVKM. The CDR3 is CASSFQGSAFF. CDR3 nucleotides: TGTGCCAGCAGTTTCCAGGGATCGGCTTTCTTT. The full variable domain, with the rest looked up from reference TRBV28 and TRBJ1-1, is DVKVTQSSRYLVKRTGEKVFLECVQDMDHENMFWYRQDPGLGLRLIYFSYDVKMKEKGDIPEGYSVSREKKERFSLILESASTNQTSMYLCASSFQGSAFFGQGTRLTVV.

The count of this clone is one. The rearrangement joins TRBV5-8 to TRBJ1-1, with D uncertain. Looked up from germline, CDR1 is SGHTS and CDR2 is YDEGEE. The CDR3 consists of 14 residues. The ends were cut back, 5 bases at V and 1 base at J, with 12 bases in the middle. CDR3 loop: CASSSVRGNTEAFF. In DNA form, the CDR3 reads TGTGCCAGCAGTTCCGTCCGGGGGAACACTGAAGCTTTCTTT.

V and J are TRBV7-8 and TRBJ2-1; 10 nucleotides match TRBD2. V gave up 5 bases and J gave up 8 bases; unmatched junction bases: 9. In germline, CDR1 is SGHVS, CDR2 FQNEAQ. This CDR3 is 15 amino acids long. CDR3 bases: TGTGCCAGCAGCCCCCAGAGCGGGGGGGCATATGAGCAGTTCTTC. As protein: CASSPQSGGAYEQFF.

This chain connects TRBV3-1 (or the pseudogene TRBV3-2) to TRBJ2-7; D is undetermined. V was shortened by 1 base and J by 0 bases, with 10 bases between the two germline ends. Per the germline V gene, CDR1 is LGHDT and CDR2 is YNNKEL (reference sequence). The length of the CDR3 is 15 residues. The CDR3 region is CASSQGVSSSYEQYF. CDR3 nucleotides: TGTGCCAGCAGCCAAGGCGTGTCGTCCTCCTACGAGCAGTACTTC.

The chain links TRBV19 to TRBJ1-2; D is unclear. Germline lookup yields CDR1 LNHDA and CDR2 SQIVND (reference sequence). The CDR3 runs 12 residues. V gave up 7 bases and J gave up 2 bases, with 8 bases separating them. The CDR3 spells CASMGGNYGYTF. The CDR3 DNA sequence: TGTGCCAGTATGGGTGGCAACTATGGCTACACCTTC.

The chain couples TRBV7-8 to TRBJ1-5; 7 bases agree with TRBD1. Germline V gene sequence: CDR1 SGHVS, CDR2 FQNEAQ. V shed 5 bases, J shed 0 bases, and the junction held 1 base outside the gene matches. The CDR3 is 14 residues long. CDR3 nucleotides: TGTGCCAGCAGCGGGACAGTTAGCAATCAGCCCCAGCATTTT. Translating gives CASSGTVSNQPQHF.

This sequence joins TRBV2 and TRBJ1-5; D remains unclear. The CDR3 runs to 15 residues. From germline, CDR1 is SNHLY and CDR2 FYNNEI. Trimming removed 7 bases from V and 2 bases from J, with 15 bases in between. The CDR3 loop is CASTYRPGGNQPQHF. The CDR3 DNA reads as TGTGCCAGCACTTACCGTCCTGGGGGCAATCAGCCCCAGCATTTT.

CDR3 bases: TGTGCCAGCAGTTTGAGAGGAGGGAACCACGAGCAGTACTTC. Protein sequence: CASSLRGGNHEQYF. The chain combines TRBV27 with TRBJ2-7, with D tentatively TRBD2 (6 bases). V lost 3 bases and J 5 bases, leaving 14 bases between the germline ends. The CDR3 consists of 14 residues. Germline loops: CDR1 MNHEY, CDR2 SMNVEV (reference sequence).

Concerning this clone itself: This sample also contains other DNA sequences that code for the same CDR3. V gene TRBV24-1 combines with J gene TRBJ2-3; D uncertain. From germline, CDR1 is KGHDR and CDR2 SFDVKD. V dropped 2 bases and J dropped 5 bases, with 10 bases sitting between them. This CDR3 contains 14 residues. The CDR3 coding sequence is TGTGCCACCAGTGATTCCCGACTCGGAGATACGCAGTATTTT. Its translation: CATSDSRLGDTQYF.

The rearrangement uses TRBV15 and TRBJ1-2; the match to TRBD1 covers 7 bases. The junction had 14 bases not matched to a gene; V was cut back by 2 bases and J by 8 bases. Germline CDR1 LNHNV, CDR2 YYDKDF (reference sequence). The CDR3 length is 16 residues. The CDR3 spells CATSRQTRQGVGGYTF. The DNA of the CDR3 is TGTGCCACCAGCAGACAAACCAGACAGGGAGTTGGGGGCTACACCTTC.

The chain links TRBV2 to TRBJ2-2, with a weak D call TRBD1 (7 bases). The germline CDR1 and CDR2 sequences are SNHLY and FYNNEI. Trimming pared 4 bases from V and 2 bases from J, leaving 20 bases between. There are 18 residues in the CDR3. The CDR3 reads CASSGYRGGERNTGELFF. Here the CDR3 DNA reads TGTGCCAGCAGTGGGTACAGGGGAGGCGAGAGAAACACCGGGGAGCTGTTTTTT.

The gene calls are TRBV30 and TRBJ1-2; D might be TRBD1 (5 bases). V lost 5 bases and J 0 bases, leaving 10 bases between the germline ends. Germline V gene lookup returns CDR1 GTSNPN and CDR2 SVGIG (reference sequence). The CDR3 is 13 amino acids. Here the CDR3 DNA reads TGTGCCTGGCAGGGTTCCTCTAACTATGGCTACACCTTC. This codes for CAWQGSSNYGYTF.

V is TRBV30 and J is TRBJ1-4; no clear D. The germline gives CDR1 GTSNPN, CDR2 SVGIG (reference sequence). V dropped 5 bases and J dropped 0 bases, with 22 bases sitting between them. This CDR3 contains 18 residues. The CDR3 loop reads CAWARSLAALATNEKLFF. In DNA, the CDR3 is TGTGCCTGGGCGAGAAGCCTCGCGGCCCTTGCAACTAATGAAAAACTGTTTTTT.